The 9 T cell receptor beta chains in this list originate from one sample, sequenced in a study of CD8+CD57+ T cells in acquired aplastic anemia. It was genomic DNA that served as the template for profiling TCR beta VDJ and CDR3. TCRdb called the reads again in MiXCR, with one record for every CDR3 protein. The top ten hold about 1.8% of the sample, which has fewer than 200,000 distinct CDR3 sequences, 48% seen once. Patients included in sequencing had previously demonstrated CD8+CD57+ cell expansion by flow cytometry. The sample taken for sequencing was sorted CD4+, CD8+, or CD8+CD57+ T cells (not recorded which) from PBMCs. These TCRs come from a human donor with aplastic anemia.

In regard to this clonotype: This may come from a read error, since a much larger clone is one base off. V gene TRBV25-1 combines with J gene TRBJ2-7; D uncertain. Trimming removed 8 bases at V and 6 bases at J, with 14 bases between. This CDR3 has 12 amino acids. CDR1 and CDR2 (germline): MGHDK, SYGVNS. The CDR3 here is CASGQGKGEQYF. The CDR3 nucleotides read TGTGCCAGCGGCCAAGGGAAAGGCGAGCAGTACTTC.

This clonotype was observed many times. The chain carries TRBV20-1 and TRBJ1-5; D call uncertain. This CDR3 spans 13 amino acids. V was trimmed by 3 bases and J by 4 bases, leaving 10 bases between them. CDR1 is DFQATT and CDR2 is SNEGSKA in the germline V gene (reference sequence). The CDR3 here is CSARAAGNQPQHF. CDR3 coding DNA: TGCAGTGCTAGGGCGGCGGGGAATCAGCCCCAGCATTTT.

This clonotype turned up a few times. CDR3 loop: CASKEGVGYEQYF. For the CDR3, the DNA is TGTGCCAGCAAGGAGGGTGTGGGCTACGAGCAGTACTTC. The chain recombines TRBV2 with TRBJ2-7, with TRBD2 as a possible D gene (6 bases). V lost 7 bases and J 3 bases, leaving 13 bases between the germline ends. The CDR3 spans 13 residues. Germline CDR1 SNHLY, CDR2 FYNNEI.

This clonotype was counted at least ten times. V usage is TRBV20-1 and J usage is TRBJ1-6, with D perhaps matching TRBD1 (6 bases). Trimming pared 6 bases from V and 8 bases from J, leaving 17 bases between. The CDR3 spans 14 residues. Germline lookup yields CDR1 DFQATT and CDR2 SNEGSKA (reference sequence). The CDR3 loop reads CSARPTGGYSPLHF. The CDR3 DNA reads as TGCAGTGCCCGACCGACAGGAGGATATTCACCCCTCCACTTT.

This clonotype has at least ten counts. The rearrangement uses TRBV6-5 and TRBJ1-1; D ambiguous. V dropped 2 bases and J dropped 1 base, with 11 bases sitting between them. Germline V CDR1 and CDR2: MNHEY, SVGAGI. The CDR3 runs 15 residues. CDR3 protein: CASSYGPARNTEAFF. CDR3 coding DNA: TGTGCCAGCAGTTACGGTCCAGCGAGGAACACTGAAGCTTTCTTT.

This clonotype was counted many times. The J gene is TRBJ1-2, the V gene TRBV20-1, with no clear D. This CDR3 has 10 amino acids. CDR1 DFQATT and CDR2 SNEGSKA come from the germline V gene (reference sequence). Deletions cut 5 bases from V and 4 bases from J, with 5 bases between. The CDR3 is CSAPSYGYTF. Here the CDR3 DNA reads TGCAGTGCTCCTAGCTATGGCTACACCTTC.

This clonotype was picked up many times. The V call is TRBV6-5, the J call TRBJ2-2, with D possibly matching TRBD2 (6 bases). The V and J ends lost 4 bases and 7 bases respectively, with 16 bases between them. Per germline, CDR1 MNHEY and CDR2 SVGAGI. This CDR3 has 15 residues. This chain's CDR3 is CASSLTLAKIGELFF. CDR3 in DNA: TGTGCCAGCAGTTTAACCCTAGCGAAAATCGGGGAGCTGTTTTTT.

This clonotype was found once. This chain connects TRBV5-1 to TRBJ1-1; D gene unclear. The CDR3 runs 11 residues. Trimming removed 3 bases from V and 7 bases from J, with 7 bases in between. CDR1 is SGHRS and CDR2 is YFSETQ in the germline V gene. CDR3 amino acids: CASSYGVEAFF. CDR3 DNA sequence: TGCGCCAGCAGCTACGGGGTTGAAGCTTTCTTT.

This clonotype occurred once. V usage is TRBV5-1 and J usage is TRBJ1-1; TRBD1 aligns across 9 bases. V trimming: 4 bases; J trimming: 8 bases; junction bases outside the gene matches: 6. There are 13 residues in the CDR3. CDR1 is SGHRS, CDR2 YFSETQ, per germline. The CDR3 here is CASSVDRGYEAFF. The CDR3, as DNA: TGCGCCAGCAGCGTGGACAGGGGTTACGAAGCTTTCTTT.